The clone carrying this TCR delta chain was detected only a few times. It differs at one base from a far larger clone, so likely a read error. Germline V gene lookup returns CDR1 TSWWSYY and CDR2 QGS. This CDR3 has 21 amino acids. V was clipped by 3 bases and J by 2 bases; unmatched bases: 22. TRG and TRD sequences were obtained from every sorted gammadelta sample. TCRdb applied CATT to the multiplex PCR reads for clone calling. The top ten hold about 15% of the sample, which has 55,000 to 70,000 delta-chain clones, around 1.7% seen once. This record belongs to a study of γδ T cells in repeated Plasmodium falciparum infection. In the study overall: The natural-infection arm compared Malian children under seasonal malaria with matched Australian children.

Flow sorting of PBMC yielded separate Vgamma9/Vdelta2+ and Vdelta2-negative gammadelta T cell populations for bulk repertoire analysis. Material for sequencing was gamma-delta T cells from blood. The genes are TRDV1 and TRDJ1; 9 bases match TRDD2. The J gene comes from matching the DNA to germline here; TCRdb lacks it. This sequence originates from a pool of human donors (malaria-infected and uninfected, not separated). The CDR3 nucleotides read TGTGCTCTTGGGGAGCAGGCCTTCCTACGTATGGGGTTTTCGAATACCGATAAACTCATCTTT. As protein: CALGEQAFLRMGFSNTDKLIF.